This T cell receptor beta chain appears in the sequencing data of a study of beta chain features in type 1 diabetes. Findings of the study overall: Although PCR might favor shorter templates, it would do so equally in patients and controls.

Via the markers CD45RO/CCR7/CD25/CD127/CD95/CD27, stem cell-like memory, regulatory, central memory and naive CD4+ cells were sorted. Every isolated RNA sample was fully reverse transcribed, so sequencing captured expressed TCRB transcripts. Some clones are missing from TCRdb's copy, which holds only in-frame ones; the method was immunoSEQ multiplex PCR. The sample carries about 230,000 clones, around 9.6% recorded once. This clone was observed a few times. Its target is unknown. There are 14 residues in the CDR3. J was trimmed by 2 bases and V by 3 bases; bases with no gene match: 4. Germline V CDR1 and CDR2: SGHVS, FNYEAQ.

The source of this sequence is a woman aged 18-30 years in good health. The specimen sequenced was naive CD4+ T cells from blood. J is TRBJ2-7 and V is TRBV7-6; 7 nucleotides match TRBD1. CDR3 loop: CASSFRQGAYEQYF. In nucleotides, the CDR3 is TGTGCCAGCAGCTTCCGCCAGGGGGCCTACGAGCAGTACTTC.